This is a list of T cell receptor beta chains from one sample in a study of T cell responses to AZD1222 COVID-19 vaccine. Method: immunoSEQ multiplex PCR; TCRdb's copy keeps in-frame clones and lacks some. The data show some 180,000 clones, with 80% to 95% seen just once and roughly 2% held by the top ten. The material was peripheral blood, obtained 28 days after the second AZD1222 dose. The source of these receptors is an adult who received the AZD1222 COVID-19 vaccine. Each CDR3 is given with its conserved first and last residue. The order of the fields is CDR3 protein, J gene, V gene.

cdr3_aa: CASSAAGGVTGELFF; j_call: TRBJ2-2; v_call: TRBV27
cdr3_aa: CASSQETPAYGYTF; j_call: TRBJ1-2; v_call: TRBV4-2
cdr3_aa: CASSYPTGWFRNQPQHF; j_call: TRBJ1-5; v_call: TRBV6-2/TRBV6-3
cdr3_aa: CASSPWGGELFF; j_call: TRBJ2-2; v_call: TRBV5-1
cdr3_aa: CASSLISSGSIHNEQFF; j_call: TRBJ2-1; v_call: TRBV28
cdr3_aa: CATSRGTERGPQETQYF; j_call: TRBJ2-5; v_call: TRBV15
cdr3_aa: CASSSRQGRSESPLHF; j_call: TRBJ1-6; v_call: TRBV5-6
cdr3_aa: CACRASGGTQYF; j_call: TRBJ2-5; v_call: TRBV30
cdr3_aa: CASSPGRGVQETQYF; j_call: TRBJ2-5; v_call: TRBV4-2
cdr3_aa: CASSLVAGAMNGYTF; j_call: TRBJ1-2; v_call: TRBV7-6
cdr3_aa: CASSGPGQGFSSYEQYF; j_call: TRBJ2-7; v_call: TRBV7-9
cdr3_aa: CASSPIPVEQTQYF; j_call: TRBJ2-5; v_call: TRBV3-1/TRBV3-2
cdr3_aa: CASSLGGTGGNTIYF; j_call: TRBJ1-3; v_call: TRBV5-4
cdr3_aa: CASTPQWGSSNEQFF; j_call: TRBJ2-1; v_call: TRBV3-1/TRBV3-2
cdr3_aa: CASSSGGDYGYTF; j_call: TRBJ1-2; v_call: TRBV28
cdr3_aa: CASSQILANTQYF; j_call: TRBJ2-3; v_call: TRBV4-1
cdr3_aa: CASSEHGGNYGYTF; j_call: TRBJ1-2; v_call: TRBV6-1
cdr3_aa: CAISDAGRPHTDTQYF; j_call: TRBJ2-3; v_call: TRBV10-3
cdr3_aa: CAWGRGEGQPQHF; j_call: TRBJ1-5; v_call: TRBV30
cdr3_aa: CASSLVRGLPNTGELFF; j_call: TRBJ2-2; v_call: TRBV5-5
cdr3_aa: CASSLTGGSGNTIYF; j_call: TRBJ1-3; v_call: TRBV27
cdr3_aa: CASSPGQGIGGTEAFF; j_call: TRBJ1-1; v_call: TRBV18